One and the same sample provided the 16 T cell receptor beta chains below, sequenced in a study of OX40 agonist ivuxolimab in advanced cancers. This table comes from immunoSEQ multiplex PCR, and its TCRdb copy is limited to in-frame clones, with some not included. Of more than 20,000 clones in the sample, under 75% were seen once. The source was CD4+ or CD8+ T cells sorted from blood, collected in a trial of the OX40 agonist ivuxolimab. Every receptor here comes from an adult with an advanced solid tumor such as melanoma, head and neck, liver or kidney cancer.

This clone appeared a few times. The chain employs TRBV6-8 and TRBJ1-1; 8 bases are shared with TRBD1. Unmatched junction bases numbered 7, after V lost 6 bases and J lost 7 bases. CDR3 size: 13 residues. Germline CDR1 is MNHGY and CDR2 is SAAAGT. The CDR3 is CASRIDRGVEAFF. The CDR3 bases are TGTGCCAGCAGAATAGACAGGGGAGTTGAAGCTTTCTTT.

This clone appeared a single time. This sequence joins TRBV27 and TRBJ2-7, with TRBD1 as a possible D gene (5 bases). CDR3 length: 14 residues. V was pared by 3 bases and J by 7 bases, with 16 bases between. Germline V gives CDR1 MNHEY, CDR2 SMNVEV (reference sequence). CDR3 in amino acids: CASSFYGPQGEQYF. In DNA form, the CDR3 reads TGTGCCAGCAGTTTTTACGGGCCCCAGGGTGAGCAGTACTTC.

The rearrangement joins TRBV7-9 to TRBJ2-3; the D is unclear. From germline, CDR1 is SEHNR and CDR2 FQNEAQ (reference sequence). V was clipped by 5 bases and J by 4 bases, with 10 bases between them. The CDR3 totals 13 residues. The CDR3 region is CASSRPGADTQYF. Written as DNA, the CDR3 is TGTGCCAGCAGCCGCCCGGGTGCAGATACGCAGTATTTT.

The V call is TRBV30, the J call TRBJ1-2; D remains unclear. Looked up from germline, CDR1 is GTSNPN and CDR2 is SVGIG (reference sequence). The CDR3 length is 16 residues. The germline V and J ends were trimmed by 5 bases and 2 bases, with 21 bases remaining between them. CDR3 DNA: TGTGCCTGGGCCGCTACTCAGAACCTAGTCAACTATGGCTACACCTTC. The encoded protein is CAWAATQNLVNYGYTF.

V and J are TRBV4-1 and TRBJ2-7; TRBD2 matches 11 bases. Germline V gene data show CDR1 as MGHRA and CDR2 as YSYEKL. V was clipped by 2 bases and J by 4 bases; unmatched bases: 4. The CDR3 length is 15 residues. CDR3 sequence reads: CASSQLSGGVYEQYF. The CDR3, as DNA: TGCGCCAGCAGCCAACTTAGCGGGGGGGTGTACGAGCAGTACTTC.

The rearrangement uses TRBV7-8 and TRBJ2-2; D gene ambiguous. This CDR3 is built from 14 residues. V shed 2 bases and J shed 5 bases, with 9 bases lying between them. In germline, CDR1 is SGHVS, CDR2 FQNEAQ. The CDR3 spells CASSLTARTGELFF. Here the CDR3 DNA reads TGTGCCAGCAGCTTAACGGCTAGGACCGGGGAGCTGTTTTTT.

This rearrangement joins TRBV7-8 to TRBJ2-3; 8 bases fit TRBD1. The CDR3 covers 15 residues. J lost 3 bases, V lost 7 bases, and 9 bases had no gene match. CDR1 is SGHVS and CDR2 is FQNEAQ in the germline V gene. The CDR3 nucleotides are TGTGCCAGCACCTACAGGGGGGAAGGTACAGATACGCAGTATTTT. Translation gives CASTYRGEGTDTQYF.

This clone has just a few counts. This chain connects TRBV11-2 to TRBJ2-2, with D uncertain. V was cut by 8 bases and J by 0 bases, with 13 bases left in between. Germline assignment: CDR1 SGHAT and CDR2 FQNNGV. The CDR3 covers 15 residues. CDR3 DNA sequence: TGTGCCAGCGGGCCTCCTTTATCGAACACCGGGGAGCTGTTTTTT. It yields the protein CASGPPLSNTGELFF.

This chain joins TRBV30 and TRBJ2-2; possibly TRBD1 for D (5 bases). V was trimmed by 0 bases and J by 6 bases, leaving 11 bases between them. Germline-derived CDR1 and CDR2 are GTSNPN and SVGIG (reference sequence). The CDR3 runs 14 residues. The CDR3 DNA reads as TGTGCCTGGAGTGTAACCCAGGGCGCCGGGGAGCTGTTTTTT. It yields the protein CAWSVTQGAGELFF. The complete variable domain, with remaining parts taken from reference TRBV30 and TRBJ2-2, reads SQTIHQWPATLVQPVGSPLSLECTVEGTSNPNLYWYRQAAGRGLQLLFYSVGIGQISSEVPQNLSASRPQDRQFILSSKKLLLSDSGFYLCAWSVTQGAGELFFGEGSRLTVL.

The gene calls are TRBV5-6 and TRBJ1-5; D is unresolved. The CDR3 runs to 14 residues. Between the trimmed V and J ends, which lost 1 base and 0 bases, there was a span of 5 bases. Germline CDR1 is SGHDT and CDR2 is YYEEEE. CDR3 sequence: CASSLYHSNQPQHF. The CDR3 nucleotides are TGTGCCAGCAGCTTGTATCATAGCAATCAGCCCCAGCATTTT.

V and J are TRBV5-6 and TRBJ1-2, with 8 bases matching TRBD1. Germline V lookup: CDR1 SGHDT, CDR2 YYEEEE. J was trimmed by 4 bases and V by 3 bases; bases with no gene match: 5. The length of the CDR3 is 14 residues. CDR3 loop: CASSWAGGGYGYTF. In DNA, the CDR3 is TGTGCCAGCAGCTGGGCAGGGGGCGGCTATGGCTACACCTTC.

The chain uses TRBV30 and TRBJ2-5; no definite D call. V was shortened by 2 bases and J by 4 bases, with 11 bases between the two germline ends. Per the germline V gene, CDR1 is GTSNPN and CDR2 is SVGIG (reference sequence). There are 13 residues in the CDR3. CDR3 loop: CAWSPFERETQYF. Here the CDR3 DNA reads TGTGCCTGGAGTCCCTTCGAGAGAGAGACCCAGTACTTC.

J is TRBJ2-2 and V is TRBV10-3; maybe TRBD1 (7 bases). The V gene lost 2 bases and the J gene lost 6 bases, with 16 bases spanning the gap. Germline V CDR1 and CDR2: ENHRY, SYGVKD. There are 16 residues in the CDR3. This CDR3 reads CAISEGGTVFSGELFF. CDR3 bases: TGTGCCATCAGTGAGGGGGGGACAGTGTTTTCCGGGGAGCTGTTTTTT.

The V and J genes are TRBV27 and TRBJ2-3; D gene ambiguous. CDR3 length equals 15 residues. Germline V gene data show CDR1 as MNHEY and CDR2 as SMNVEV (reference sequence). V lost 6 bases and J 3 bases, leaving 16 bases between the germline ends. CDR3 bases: TGTGCCAGCAGCCTGTCCCTCTCCTGGACAGATACGCAGTATTTT. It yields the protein CASSLSLSWTDTQYF.

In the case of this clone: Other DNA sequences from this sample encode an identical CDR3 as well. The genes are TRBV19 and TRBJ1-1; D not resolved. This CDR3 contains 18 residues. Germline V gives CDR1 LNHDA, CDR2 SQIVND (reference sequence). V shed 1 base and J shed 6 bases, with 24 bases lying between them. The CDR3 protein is CASSIAKLLPGVFAEAFF. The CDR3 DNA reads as TGTGCCAGTAGTATAGCCAAACTCCTGCCAGGAGTATTCGCTGAAGCTTTCTTT.

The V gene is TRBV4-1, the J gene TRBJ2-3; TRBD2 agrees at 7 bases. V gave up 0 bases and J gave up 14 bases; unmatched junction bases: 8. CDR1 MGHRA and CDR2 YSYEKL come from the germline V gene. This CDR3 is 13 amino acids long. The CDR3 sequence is CASSQERLAGGYF. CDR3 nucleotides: TGCGCCAGCAGCCAAGAGAGACTAGCTGGGGGGTATTTT.